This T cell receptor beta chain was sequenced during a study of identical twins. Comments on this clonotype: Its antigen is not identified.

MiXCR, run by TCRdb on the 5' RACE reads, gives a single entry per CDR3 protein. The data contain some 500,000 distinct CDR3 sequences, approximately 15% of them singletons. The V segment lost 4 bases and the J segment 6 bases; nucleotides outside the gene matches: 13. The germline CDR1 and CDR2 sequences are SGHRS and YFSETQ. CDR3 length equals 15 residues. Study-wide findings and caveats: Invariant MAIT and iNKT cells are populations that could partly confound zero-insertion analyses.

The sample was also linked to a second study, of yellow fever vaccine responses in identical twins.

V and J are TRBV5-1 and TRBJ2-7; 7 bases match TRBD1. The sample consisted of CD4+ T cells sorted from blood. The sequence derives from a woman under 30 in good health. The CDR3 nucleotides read TGCGCCAGCAGCCGGGACAGTGGCCGGATGGGCGAGCAGTACTTC. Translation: CASSRDSGRMGEQYF.